The clone carrying this T cell receptor (beta chain) appeared once. This sample is part of a study of control samples from healthy donors and cancer patients. Sequencing was performed with immunoSEQ multiplex PCR; in TCRdb, only in-frame clones are kept and a portion is missing. The sample records 230,000 or so clones, roughly 94% being singletons. The V gene end was trimmed by 4 bases and the J gene end by 4 bases; junction bases not matched to a gene: 9. CDR1 and CDR2 from the germline V gene are MGHRA and YSYEKL. This CDR3 spans 15 amino acids. The TCR originated in a man aged 50-60 years in good health. The rearrangement links TRBV4-1 to TRBJ1-2, with 7 bases identical to TRBD1. The sample taken for sequencing was blood. CDR3 in amino acids: CASSLGDRVRYGYTF. CDR3 coding DNA: TGCGCCAGCAGCCTCGGCGACAGGGTTCGCTATGGCTACACCTTC.